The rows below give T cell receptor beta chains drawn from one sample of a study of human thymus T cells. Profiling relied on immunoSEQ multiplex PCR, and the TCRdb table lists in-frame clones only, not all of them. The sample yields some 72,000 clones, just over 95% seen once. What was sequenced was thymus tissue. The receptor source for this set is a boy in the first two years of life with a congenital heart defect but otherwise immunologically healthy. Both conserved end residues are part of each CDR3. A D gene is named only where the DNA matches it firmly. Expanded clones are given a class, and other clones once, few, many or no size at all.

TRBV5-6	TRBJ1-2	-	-	TGTGCCAGCAGCTTGCGCGAGGACGATATGGGACGTGGCTACACCTTC	CASSLREDDMGRGYTF
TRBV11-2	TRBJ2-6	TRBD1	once	TGTGCCAGCAGCTTTGGGTTCCGGGACAGGGTGACTGGGGCCAACGTCCTGACTTTC	CASSFGFRDRVTGANVLTF
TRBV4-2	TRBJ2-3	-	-	TGTGCCAGCAGCCAAGAGAAAAGCTACACGCAGTATTTT	CASSQEKSYTQYF
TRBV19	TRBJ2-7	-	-	TGTGCCAGTAAGAGCCAGTACACATCCTACGAGCAGTACTTC	CASKSQYTSYEQYF
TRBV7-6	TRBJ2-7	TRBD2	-	TGTGCCAGCAGCTCAATAGGAGGCGGGAGCAACGAGCAGTACTTC	CASSSIGGGSNEQYF
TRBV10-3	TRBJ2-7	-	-	TGTGCCATCAGTGAGGGGACTTTCTCCTACGAGCAGTACTTC	CAISEGTFSYEQYF
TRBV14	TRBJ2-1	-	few	TGTGCCAGCAGCCAGCAACTCAGGGGGGGCGGACGTGAGCAGTTCTTC	CASSQQLRGGGREQFF
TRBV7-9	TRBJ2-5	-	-	TGTGCCAGCAGCTCGAGTAGGGTTCGCCAAGAGACCCAGTACTTC	CASSSSRVRQETQYF
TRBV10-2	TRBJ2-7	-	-	TGCGCCAGCCTTGCCCGGGGGCCTGAGTACGAGCAGTACTTC	CASLARGPEYEQYF
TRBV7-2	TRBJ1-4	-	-	TGTGCCAGCAGCTTAGACGGGATAGGGAACGAAAAACTGTTTTTT	CASSLDGIGNEKLFF
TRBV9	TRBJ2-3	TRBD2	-	TGTGCCAGCAGCGTAGGAGGGCCGGGAGGGAAGGCTAGCACAGATACGCAGTATTTT	CASSVGGPGGKASTDTQYF
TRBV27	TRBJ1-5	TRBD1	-	TGTGCCAGCAGTCCTGGACAGGGCTATAGCAATCAGCCCCAGCATTTT	CASSPGQGYSNQPQHF
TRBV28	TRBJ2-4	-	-	TGTGCCAGCACCACCGACACACTTCTAGCCAAAAACATTCAGTACTTC	CASTTDTLLAKNIQYF
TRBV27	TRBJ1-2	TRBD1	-	TGTGCCAGCAGAGATGACAGGGGGGGCTCTGGCTACACCTTC	CASRDDRGGSGYTF
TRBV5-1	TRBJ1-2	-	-	TGCGCCAGCAGCTTGGCTGCAGTCAACTATGGCTACACCTTC	CASSLAAVNYGYTF
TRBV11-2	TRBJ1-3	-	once	TGTGCCAGCAGCTTAGTCCCTACCAGCACTGGAAACACCATATATTTT	CASSLVPTSTGNTIYF
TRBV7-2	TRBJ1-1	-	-	TGTGCCAGCAGCTTTTTCCAGAGGAACACTGAAGCTTTCTTT	CASSFFQRNTEAFF
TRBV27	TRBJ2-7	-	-	TGTGCCAGCAGTTCTCCCAACCCGGGGTACGAGCAGTACTTC	CASSSPNPGYEQYF
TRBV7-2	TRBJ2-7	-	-	TGTGCCAGCGCCCTTCTTCGGGCCTACGAGCAGTACTTC	CASALLRAYEQYF
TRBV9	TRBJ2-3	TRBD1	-	TGTGCCAGCAGAGAAGTGGCAGGGGGTATCGCAGATACGCAGTATTTT	CASREVAGGIADTQYF
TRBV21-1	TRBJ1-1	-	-	TGTGCCAGCAGCTGGGGGGGCCTTGAAGCTTTCTTT	CASSWGGLEAFF
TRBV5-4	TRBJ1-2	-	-	TGTGCCAGCAGCCAACTCGGGGACTATGGCTACACCTTC	CASSQLGDYGYTF
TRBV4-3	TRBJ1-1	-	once	TGCGCCAGCAGCCAAGTCAGGCAGGGGAAAACTGAAGCTTTCTTT	CASSQVRQGKTEAFF
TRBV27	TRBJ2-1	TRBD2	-	TGTGCCAGCAGTTCCACCGGGACTAGCGGGAGCTCCTACAATGAGCAGTTCTTC	CASSSTGTSGSSYNEQFF
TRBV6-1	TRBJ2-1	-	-	TGTGCCAGCAGTCCCCGGGACCGCCGGGGATATGAGCAGTTCTTC	CASSPRDRRGYEQFF
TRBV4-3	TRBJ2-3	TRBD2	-	TGCGCCAGCAGCCAGGGACTAGCGGGGGACACAGATACGCAGTATTTT	CASSQGLAGDTDTQYF
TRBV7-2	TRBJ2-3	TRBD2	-	TGTGCCAGCAGATGGGGGAGGGCCGAGGATACGCAGTATTTT	CASRWGRAEDTQYF
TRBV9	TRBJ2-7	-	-	TGTGCCAGCAGCAGAACTAACAGCCCCTACGAGCAGTACTTC	CASSRTNSPYEQYF
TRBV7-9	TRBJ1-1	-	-	TGTGCCAGCAGCGGTCTGGACCTAAAAGCTTTCTTT	CASSGLDLKAFF
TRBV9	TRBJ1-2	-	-	TGTGCCAGCACCGGTAGGGGGTCCTATGGCTACACCTTC	CASTGRGSYGYTF
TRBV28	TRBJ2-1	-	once	TGTGCCAGCAGTTTTTTTAATAATGAGCAGTTCTTC	CASSFFNNEQFF
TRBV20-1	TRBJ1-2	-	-	TGCAGTGCTTGGAGGGTTGGCTACACCTTC	CSAWRVGYTF
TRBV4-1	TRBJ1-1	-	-	TGCGCCAGCAGCCCAGGGGCAGTTGGAGGCATGAACACTGAAGCTTTCTTT	CASSPGAVGGMNTEAFF
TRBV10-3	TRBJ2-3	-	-	TGTGCCATCAGTGAGTCGTGGGACTTGGGGACAGATACGCAGTATTTT	CAISESWDLGTDTQYF
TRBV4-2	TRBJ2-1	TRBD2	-	TGTGCCAGCAGCCAAGGACCGGGACTAGCTGGAACCTACAATGAGCAGTTCTTC	CASSQGPGLAGTYNEQFF
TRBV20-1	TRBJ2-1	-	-	TGCAGTACCTTCTTCTACAATGAGCAGTTCTTC	CSTFFYNEQFF
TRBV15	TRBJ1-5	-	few	TGTGCCACCAGCAGAGGGTTAGGGAATTTGGATCAGCCCCAGCATTTT	CATSRGLGNLDQPQHF
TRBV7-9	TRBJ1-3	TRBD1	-	TGTGCCAGCAGCTCTGGACAGGGAGGATATTTT	CASSSGQGGYF
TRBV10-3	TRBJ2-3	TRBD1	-	TGTGCCATCAGTGAGCCCCCGGGACAGGGTTTCGTAGATACGCAGTATTTT	CAISEPPGQGFVDTQYF
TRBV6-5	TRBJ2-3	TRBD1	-	TGTGCCAGCACCTACTTCGGACAGGGGACAGATACGCAGTATTTT	CASTYFGQGTDTQYF
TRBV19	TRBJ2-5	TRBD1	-	TGTGCCAGTAGTATCCGGCTGACAGGGGGGATAGAGACCCAGTACTTC	CASSIRLTGGIETQYF
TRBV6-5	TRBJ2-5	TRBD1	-	TGTGCCAGCAGCTGGACAGGGAGTGGGGAGACCCAGTACTTC	CASSWTGSGETQYF
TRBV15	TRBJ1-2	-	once	TGTGCCACCAGCAGAGATCGAAGACAGCCCTATGGCTACACCTTC	CATSRDRRQPYGYTF
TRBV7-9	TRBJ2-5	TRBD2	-	TGTGCCATCGGGAGGAGACATTATAAGCAAGAGACCCAGTACTTC	CAIGRRHYKQETQYF
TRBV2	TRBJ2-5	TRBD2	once	TGTGCCAGCAGTGAACCGGATGGGACTAGCGGAGAAGAGACCCAGTACTTC	CASSEPDGTSGEETQYF